This T cell receptor (beta chain) is from a study of identical twins (dated by TCRdb to the mid-2010s). About the full investigation: The study deep-sequenced TCR alpha and beta repertoires from monozygotic twins, unrelated adults of various ages and cord blood to test whether fetal clonotypes persist. To rule out contamination, replicate twin experiments were performed at different times with different library preparation protocols.

General findings and caveats noted by the study authors: Fewer insertions were carried by abundant cord blood beta clonotypes; a weaker similar trend was observed in young adult naive repertoires, while no such trend was observed in memory repertoires. Out-of-frame TCR alpha sharing in monozygotic twins was systematically underestimated by recombination models, whereas sharing between unrelated individuals was in agreement with the recombination models. Invariant T cells such as MAIT and iNKT could partly confound zero-insertion analyses, although diverse VJ usage argued against such confounding for most clonotypes. Out-of-frame TCR alpha sequences shared between twins showed an excess of low generation-probability sequences compared with coincidental sharing between unrelated individuals. Excess twin sharing in beta out-of-frame sequences was weaker because fewer shared sequences lowered the signal-to-noise ratio. Because the same donors could not be followed over many years, the conclusions depended on cross-sectional statistical analysis.

Looking up the germline V gene yields CDR1 MGHRA and CDR2 YSYEKL. The CDR3 runs 14 amino acids, cysteine and phenylalanine included. The retained sequence is limited to the CDR3, 42 bases, with the frame set at the first base. Trimming at the junction amounts to 9 bases on V and 2 bases on J, and the germline ends lie 15 bases apart. This clonotype appeared many times. This clone's antigen is unknown. The sample holds no much larger clone one base away, and base qualities are not on file. The method was 5' RACE. The instrument was an Illumina HiSeq 2000. A universal primer binding site was added through template switching, and the final cDNA carried a unique molecular identifier so that TCR cDNA molecules could be counted accurately. Specific primers in the conserved constant-segment region were used to synthesize first-strand cDNA for TCR alpha and beta chains. To control for contamination, each cDNA library was double barcoded with a SMART-Mk sample barcode plus Illumina barcodes. TruSeq adapter sequences, together with Illumina sample barcodes, were added in two successive PCR steps. The Illumina HiSeq platform was used with custom primers to sequence TCR alpha and beta cDNA libraries. As for how the authors treated the data: MiGEC was used to process raw reads and extract unique molecular identifiers, and MiXCR was used to find CDR3 positions. Recombination models were inferred per individual with the repgenHMM and IGoR tools using an EM algorithm. The tcR package in R was used for shared clonotype analysis, with sharing normalized by the product of cloneset sizes. To study raw recombination without the effects of thymic and clonal selection, out-of-frame nonproductive sequences were analyzed. TCRdb reran the public reads through fastp at Q25 and MiXCR, keeping productive beta chains. Each entry is one CDR3 protein sequence, shown with its most common DNA and genes. The V and J calls come from TCRdb's annotation, not from the publication. The sample table contains around 510,000 distinct CDR3 sequences; only one count was recorded for 13% to 15% of them. About 1% of the sample is held by the ten biggest clonotypes.

All donors were healthy Caucasians. The twin cohort comprised three pairs of female monozygotic twins, all aged roughly 18 to 30 years. Positive isolation kits from Invitrogen were used to isolate the CD4+ and CD8+ T cell populations. The same specimen was also included in a second study, on yellow fever vaccine responses in identical twins. From that second study: According to the authors, the vaccine-induced T cell response in identical twins seemed to be partly convergent and partly specific to each individual. In the study, vaccine-responding T cell clones were precisely tracked in identical twins.

What was sequenced was CD4+ T cells sorted from blood. The receptor was isolated from a woman aged 18-29 years in good health. The chain links TRBV4-1 with TRBJ2-3; TRBD1 is possibly the D segment (5 matching bases). The CDR3 region has the sequence CASKDNPTTDTQYF. In nucleotide form, the sequence is TGCGCCAGTAAGGACAACCCAACCACAGATACGCAGTATTTT.